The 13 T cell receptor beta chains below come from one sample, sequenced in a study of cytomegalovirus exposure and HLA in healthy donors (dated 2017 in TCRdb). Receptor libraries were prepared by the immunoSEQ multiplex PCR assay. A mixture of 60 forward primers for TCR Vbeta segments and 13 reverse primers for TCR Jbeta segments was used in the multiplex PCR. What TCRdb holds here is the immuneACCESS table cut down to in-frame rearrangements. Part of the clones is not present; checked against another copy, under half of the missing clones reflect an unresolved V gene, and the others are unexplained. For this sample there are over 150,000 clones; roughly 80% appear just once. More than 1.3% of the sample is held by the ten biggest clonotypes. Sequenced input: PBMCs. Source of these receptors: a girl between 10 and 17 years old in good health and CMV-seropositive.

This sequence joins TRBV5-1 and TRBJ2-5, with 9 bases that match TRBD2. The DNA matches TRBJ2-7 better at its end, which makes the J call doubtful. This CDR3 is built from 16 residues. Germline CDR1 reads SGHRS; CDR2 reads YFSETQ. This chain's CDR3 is CASRVRAGGSSYEQYF. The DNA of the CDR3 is TGCGCCAGCAGAGTAAGAGCGGGGGGTAGCTCCTACGAGCAGTACTTC.

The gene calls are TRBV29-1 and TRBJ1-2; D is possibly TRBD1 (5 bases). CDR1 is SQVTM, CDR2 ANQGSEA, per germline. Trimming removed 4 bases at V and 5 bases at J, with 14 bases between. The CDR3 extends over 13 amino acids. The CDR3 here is CSVGPEGIYGYTF. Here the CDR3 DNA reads TGCAGCGTTGGCCCGGAGGGGATATATGGCTACACCTTC.

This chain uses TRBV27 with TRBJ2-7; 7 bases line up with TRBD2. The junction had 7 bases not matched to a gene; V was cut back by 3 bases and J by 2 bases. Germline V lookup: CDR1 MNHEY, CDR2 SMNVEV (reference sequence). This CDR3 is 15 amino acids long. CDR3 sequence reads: CASSFLSGVPYEQYF. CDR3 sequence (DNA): TGTGCCAGCAGTTTCCTCAGCGGGGTCCCCTACGAGCAGTACTTC.

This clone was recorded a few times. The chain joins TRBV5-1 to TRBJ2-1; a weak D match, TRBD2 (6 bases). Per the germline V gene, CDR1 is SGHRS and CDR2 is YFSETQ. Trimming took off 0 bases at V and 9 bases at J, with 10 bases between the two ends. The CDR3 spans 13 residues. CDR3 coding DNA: TGCGCCAGCAGCTTGGAGGTGCGGGGTGAGCAGTTCTTC. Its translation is CASSLEVRGEQFF.

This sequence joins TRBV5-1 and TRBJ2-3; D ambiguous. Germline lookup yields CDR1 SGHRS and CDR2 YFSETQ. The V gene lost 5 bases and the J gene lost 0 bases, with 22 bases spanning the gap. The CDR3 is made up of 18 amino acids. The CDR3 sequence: CASSSTLTLPQSTDTQYF. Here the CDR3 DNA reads TGCGCCAGCAGTTCAACTCTAACCTTGCCCCAAAGCACAGATACGCAGTATTTT. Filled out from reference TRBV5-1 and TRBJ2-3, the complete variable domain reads KAGVTQTPRYLIKTRGQQVTLSCSPISGHRSVSWYQQTPGQGLQFLFEYFSETQRNKGNFPGRFSGRQFSNSRSEMNVSTLELGDSALYLCASSSTLTLPQSTDTQYFGPGTRLTVL.

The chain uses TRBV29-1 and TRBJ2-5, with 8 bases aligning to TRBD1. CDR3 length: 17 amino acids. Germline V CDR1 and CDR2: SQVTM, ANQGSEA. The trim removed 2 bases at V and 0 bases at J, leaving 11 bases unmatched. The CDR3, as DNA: TGCAGCGTTGAACCCTGGAGGACAGGGCCCAACCAAGAGACCCAGTACTTC. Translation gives CSVEPWRTGPNQETQYF.

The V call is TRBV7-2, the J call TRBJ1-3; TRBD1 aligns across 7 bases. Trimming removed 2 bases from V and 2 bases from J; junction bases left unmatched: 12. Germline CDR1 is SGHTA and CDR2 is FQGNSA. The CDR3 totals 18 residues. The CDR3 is CASSLSLGRTGAGNTIYF. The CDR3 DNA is TGTGCCAGCAGCTTATCCCTCGGTAGAACAGGGGCTGGAAACACCATATATTTT.

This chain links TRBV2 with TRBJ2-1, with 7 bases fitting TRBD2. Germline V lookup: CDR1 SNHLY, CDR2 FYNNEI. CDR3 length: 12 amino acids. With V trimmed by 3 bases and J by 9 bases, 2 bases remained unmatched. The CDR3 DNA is TGTGCCAGCAGTGAGCTAGCGGTTGAGCAGTTCTTC. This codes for CASSELAVEQFF.

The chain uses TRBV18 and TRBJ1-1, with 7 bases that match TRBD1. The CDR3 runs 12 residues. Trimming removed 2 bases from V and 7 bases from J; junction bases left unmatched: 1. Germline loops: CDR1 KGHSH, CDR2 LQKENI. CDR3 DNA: TGTGCCAGCTCACCAAACAGGGGTGAAGCTTTCTTT. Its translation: CASSPNRGEAFF.

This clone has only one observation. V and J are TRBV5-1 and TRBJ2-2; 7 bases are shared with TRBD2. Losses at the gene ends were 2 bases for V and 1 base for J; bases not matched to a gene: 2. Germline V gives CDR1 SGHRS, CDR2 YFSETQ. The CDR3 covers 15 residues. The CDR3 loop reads CASSFASGNTGELFF. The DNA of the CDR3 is TGCGCCAGCAGCTTTGCTAGCGGGAACACCGGGGAGCTGTTTTTT.

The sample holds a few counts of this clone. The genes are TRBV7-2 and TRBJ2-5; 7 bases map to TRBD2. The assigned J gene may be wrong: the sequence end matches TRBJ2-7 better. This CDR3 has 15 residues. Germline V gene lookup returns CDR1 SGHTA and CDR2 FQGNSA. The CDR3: CASRGLADLSYEQYF. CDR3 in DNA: TGTGCCAGCAGGGGGCTAGCGGACCTATCCTACGAGCAGTACTTC.

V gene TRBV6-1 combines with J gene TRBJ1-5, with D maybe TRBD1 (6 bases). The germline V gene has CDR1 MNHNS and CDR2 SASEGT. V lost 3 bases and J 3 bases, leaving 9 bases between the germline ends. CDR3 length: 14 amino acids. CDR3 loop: CASSESGHNQPQHF. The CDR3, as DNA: TGTGCCAGCAGTGAGTCGGGACACAATCAGCCCCAGCATTTT.

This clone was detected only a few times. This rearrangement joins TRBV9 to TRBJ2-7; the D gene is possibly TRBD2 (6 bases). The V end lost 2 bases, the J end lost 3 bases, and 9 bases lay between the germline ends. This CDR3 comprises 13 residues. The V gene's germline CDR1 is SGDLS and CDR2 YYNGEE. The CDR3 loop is CASSVEAGYEQYF. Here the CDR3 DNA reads TGTGCCAGCAGCGTCGAAGCGGGCTACGAGCAGTACTTC. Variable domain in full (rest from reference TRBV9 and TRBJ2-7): DSGVTQTPKHLITATGQRVTLRCSPRSGDLSVYWYQQSLDQGLQFLIQYYNGEERAKGNILERFSAQQFPDLHSELNLSSLELGDSALYFCASSVEAGYEQYFGPGTRLTVT.